The 28 T cell receptor beta chains listed next were all sequenced from one sample in a study of T cells after yellow fever vaccination. TCRdb itself ran the 5' RACE reads through MiXCR, one entry per CDR3 protein. The repertoire has some 110,000 distinct CDR3 sequences, around 8% of them found once; the top ten carry about 25%. Specimen: CD8+ T cells sorted from PBMCs, collected 45 days after the yellow fever booster vaccination. These receptors all come from a man younger than 45 who received the YFV17D yellow fever vaccine.

This clonotype showed up just a few times. J is TRBJ2-7 and V is TRBV20-1, with TRBD2 matching 13 bases. This CDR3 region has 17 residues. V lost 3 bases to trimming and J lost 2 bases; unmatched junction nucleotides: 10. Germline V gene data show CDR1 as DFQATT and CDR2 as SNEGSKA (reference sequence). This CDR3 reads CSARKRLAGGAAYEQYF. As DNA, the CDR3 is TGCAGTGCTAGGAAAAGACTAGCGGGAGGCGCTGCCTACGAGCAGTACTTC.

Ten or more counts support this clonotype. The chain has TRBV15 and TRBJ2-5; 9 positions agree with TRBD2. From germline, CDR1 is LNHNV and CDR2 YYDKDF (reference sequence). The CDR3 contains 16 residues. Trimming removed 5 bases from V and 4 bases from J; junction bases left unmatched: 11. This chain's CDR3 is CATSPNLAGVGETQYF. CDR3 in DNA: TGTGCCACCAGCCCGAATTTAGCGGGAGTGGGAGAGACCCAGTACTTC.

This clonotype was seen repeatedly, ten times or more. The chain couples TRBV4-3 to TRBJ2-6; weak D call: TRBD2 (5 bases). The germline V and J ends were trimmed by 1 base and 2 bases, with 9 bases remaining between them. CDR3 length: 16 amino acids. The germline CDR1 and CDR2 sequences are LGHNA and YSLEER. CDR3 DNA sequence: TGCGCCAGCAGCCAAGTAAGCGGACCTGGGGCCAACGTCCTGACTTTC. This gives the protein CASSQVSGPGANVLTF.

Ten or more counts support this clonotype. This sequence joins TRBV30 and TRBJ2-1; 8 nucleotides line up with TRBD2. The length of the CDR3 is 14 residues. CDR1 and CDR2 (germline): GTSNPN, SVGIG (reference sequence). After removal of 2 bases from V and 3 bases from J, the junction contained 3 bases not matched to a gene. CDR3 sequence reads: CAWSSLAGYNEQFF. CDR3 nucleotide sequence: TGTGCCTGGAGTAGCCTAGCGGGCTACAATGAGCAGTTCTTC. Looking up the rest from reference TRBV30 and TRBJ2-1 gives the full variable domain: SQTIHQWPATLVQPVGSPLSLECTVEGTSNPNLYWYRQAAGRGLQLLFYSVGIGQISSEVPQNLSASRPQDRQFILSSKKLLLSDSGFYLCAWSSLAGYNEQFFGPGTRLTVL.

This clonotype was detected ten times or more. At one boundary the junction diverges from the germline segment, which might be a read error. The chain employs TRBV7-7 and TRBJ2-7, with 9 bases lining up with TRBD2. The germline V gene has CDR1 SSHAT and CDR2 FNYEAQ (reference sequence). This CDR3 is 13 amino acids long. The CDR3 sequence is CASSSSGNHEQYF. The CDR3 DNA sequence: TGTGCTAGCAGCTCTAGCGGGAACCACGAGCAGTACTTC.

This clonotype has ten or more counts. The chain links TRBV9 to TRBJ1-1, with a tentative D call TRBD1 (5 bases). The germline V gene encodes CDR1 SGDLS and CDR2 YYNGEE. V was clipped by 3 bases and J by 4 bases, with 13 bases between them. The CDR3 extends over 14 amino acids. CDR3 DNA sequence: TGTGCCAGCAGCGGAAGGGACGGATCCACTGAAGCTTTCTTT. This codes for CASSGRDGSTEAFF.

This sequence joins TRBV28 and TRBJ2-7; D is ambiguous. The V gene's germline CDR1 is MDHEN and CDR2 SYDVKM. The CDR3 extends over 14 amino acids. Trimming pared 3 bases from V and 1 base from J, leaving 10 bases between. The CDR3 DNA reads TGTGCCAGCAGTTTGGGGTTGGGGTCCTACGAGCAGTACTTC. Protein sequence: CASSLGLGSYEQYF.

The V gene is TRBV5-4, the J gene TRBJ2-7, with D possibly being TRBD2 (6 bases). This CDR3 has 14 amino acids. Germline CDR1 is SGHNT and CDR2 is YYREEE (reference sequence). Trimming cost V 2 bases and J 5 bases, with 14 bases left between them. CDR3: CASSFSGGFDEQYF. The CDR3 DNA sequence: TGTGCCAGCAGCTTTTCCGGGGGATTTGACGAGCAGTACTTC.

The CDR3 coding sequence is TGTGCCAGCAGCCTGGGGGGCCAGACCACAGATACGCAGTATTTT. Translated, it gives CASSLGGQTTDTQYF. The genes are TRBV5-4 and TRBJ2-3; perhaps D is TRBD1 or TRBD2 (6 bases each). Between the trimmed V and J ends, which lost 4 bases and 2 bases, there was a span of 14 bases. CDR3 size: 15 residues. Germline V CDR1 and CDR2: SGHNT, YYREEE (reference sequence).

This clonotype was found a few times. V is TRBV12-3 or TRBV12-4 and J is TRBJ2-2; D is uncertain. This CDR3 is built from 14 residues. The germline V and J ends were trimmed by 1 base and 4 bases, with 7 bases remaining between them. CDR3 residues: CASSLGPITGELFF. CDR3 coding DNA: TGTGCCAGCAGTTTAGGGCCAATCACCGGGGAGCTGTTTTTT.

This clonotype was seen only a few times. V and J are TRBV6-2 or TRBV6-3 and TRBJ1-2; D call uncertain. Germline V CDR1 and CDR2: MNHEY, SVGEGT. V was trimmed by 1 base and J by 8 bases, leaving 8 bases between them. The CDR3 contains 12 residues. CDR3 sequence: CASSYYGSGYTF. The CDR3 bases are TGTGCCAGCAGTTACTACGGTAGCGGCTACACCTTC.

This clonotype appeared a few times. The CDR3 loop reads CASSSDRVDSGNTIYF. CDR3 sequence (DNA): TGTGCCAGCAGTTCGGACAGGGTGGACTCTGGAAACACCATATATTTT. The rearrangement links TRBV12-3 or TRBV12-4 to TRBJ1-3; TRBD1 matches at 8 bases. CDR3 length equals 16 residues. Trimming at V came to 4 bases and at J to 0 bases, leaving 5 bases not matched to a gene.

The V call is TRBV29-1, the J call TRBJ1-1, with D uncertain. Between the trimmed V and J ends, which lost 0 bases and 4 bases, there was a span of 3 bases. The CDR3 is 11 residues long. Germline V lookup: CDR1 SQVTM, CDR2 ANQGSEA. The CDR3 region is CSVEDPTEAFF. The CDR3 nucleotides read TGCAGCGTTGAAGATCCCACTGAAGCTTTCTTT.

This clonotype was counted ten times or more. The J gene is TRBJ2-7, the V gene TRBV5-5, with 9 bases lining up with TRBD1. Germline CDR1 and CDR2: SGHKS and YYEKEE (reference sequence). The CDR3 length is 13 residues. V lost 4 bases, J lost 4 bases, and 3 bases stayed unmatched. CDR3 region: CASSRDRVYEQYF. The CDR3 DNA is TGTGCCAGCAGCCGGGACAGGGTTTACGAGCAGTACTTC. Together with reference TRBV5-5 and TRBJ2-7, the CDR3 gives the full variable domain: DAGVTQSPTHLIKTRGQQVTLRCSPISGHKSVSWYQQVLGQGPQFIFQYYEKEERGRGNFPDRFSARQFPNYSSELNVNALLLGDSALYLCASSRDRVYEQYFGPGTRLTVT.

This clonotype occurred many times. The chain employs TRBV9 and TRBJ1-5; 10 nucleotides match TRBD1. This CDR3 is 15 amino acids long. Germline V gene lookup returns CDR1 SGDLS and CDR2 YYNGEE. The V and J ends lost 4 bases and 6 bases, in that order; junction bases with no gene match: 7. The chain's CDR3 is CASSLGGDRGQPQHF. The CDR3 bases are TGTGCCAGCAGCCTTGGGGGGGACAGGGGTCAGCCCCAGCATTTT.

This clonotype was recorded many times. The J gene is TRBJ1-1, the V gene TRBV7-9, with unresolved D. This CDR3 has 13 residues. Germline V lookup: CDR1 SEHNR, CDR2 FQNEAQ (reference sequence). The germline V and J ends were trimmed by 3 bases and 0 bases, with 5 bases remaining between them. The CDR3 spells CASSLGMNTEAFF. DNA of the CDR3: TGTGCCAGCAGCTTGGGGATGAACACTGAAGCTTTCTTT.

This clonotype was recorded at least ten times. This chain links TRBV27 with TRBJ2-7, with 12 bases that match TRBD2. This CDR3 is 15 amino acids long. CDR1 is MNHEY and CDR2 is SMNVEV in the germline V gene (reference sequence). V lost 5 bases, J lost 5 bases, and 7 bases stayed unmatched. CDR3 nucleotides: TGTGCCAGCAGTCCTCTAGCGGGAGGGTTCCACGAGCAGTACTTC. Protein sequence: CASSPLAGGFHEQYF.

This clonotype turned up a few times. This chain joins TRBV20-1 and TRBJ2-1; no clear D. V was clipped by 8 bases and J by 9 bases, with 17 bases between them. From germline, CDR1 is DFQATT and CDR2 SNEGSKA (reference sequence). There are 12 residues in the CDR3. This CDR3 is CSTLSLISEQFF. The DNA of the CDR3 is TGCAGTACCTTGTCCCTTATAAGTGAGCAGTTCTTC.

The CDR3 sequence is CASSPHQGEFDEQYF. In DNA form, the CDR3 reads TGCGCCAGCAGCCCCCACCAGGGCGAATTTGACGAGCAGTACTTC. The V call is TRBV4-3, the J call TRBJ2-7; D is perhaps TRBD1 (5 bases). The CDR3 is 15 amino acids. Germline V CDR1 and CDR2: LGHNA, YSLEER. Trimming pared 4 bases from V and 5 bases from J, leaving 18 bases between.

This clonotype was recorded at least ten times. V is TRBV28 and J is TRBJ2-3; D is undetermined. V was pared by 5 bases and J by 6 bases, with 18 bases between. The CDR3 consists of 15 residues. CDR1 and CDR2 (germline): MDHEN, SYDVKM. This chain's CDR3 is CASSNPGPWLDTQYF. CDR3 coding DNA: TGTGCCAGCAGTAACCCGGGCCCATGGCTGGATACGCAGTATTTT. The variable domain in full, completed from reference TRBV28 and TRBJ2-3, reads DVKVTQSSRYLVKRTGEKVFLECVQDMDHENMFWYRQDPGLGLRLIYFSYDVKMKEKGDIPEGYSVSREKKERFSLILESASTNQTSMYLCASSNPGPWLDTQYFGPGTRLTVL.

This sequence joins TRBV6-2 or TRBV6-3 and TRBJ2-5; D possibly corresponds to TRBD1 (5 bases). Germline V gives CDR1 MNHEY, CDR2 SVGEGT. The CDR3 is 14 residues long. V dropped 5 bases and J dropped 1 base, with 11 bases sitting between them. DNA for the CDR3: TGTGCCAGCAGTCAACCGCAGGGCCAAGAGACCCAGTACTTC. This translates into CASSQPQGQETQYF.

This clonotype was counted at least ten times. The gene calls are TRBV28 and TRBJ2-7; the D gene is possibly TRBD1 (6 bases). The CDR3 has 16 amino acids. The germline gives CDR1 MDHEN, CDR2 SYDVKM. V was trimmed by 2 bases and J by 0 bases, leaving 14 bases between them. The CDR3: CASSLGQITSSYEQYF. The CDR3 DNA is TGTGCCAGCAGTTTAGGACAGATTACGAGCTCCTACGAGCAGTACTTC.

The gene calls are TRBV15 and TRBJ1-5; D is undetermined. The V gene's germline CDR1 is LNHNV and CDR2 YYDKDF (reference sequence). CDR3 size: 16 residues. Trimming took 7 bases from V and 0 from J, leaving 16 bases between them. CDR3 coding DNA: TGTGCCACCACCAAGTTGGGTGGGAATAGCAATCAGCCCCAGCATTTT. This sequence encodes CATTKLGGNSNQPQHF.

This clonotype was recorded at least ten times. The chain has TRBV4-3 and TRBJ2-3, with TRBD2 as a possible D gene (6 bases). The V end lost 1 base, the J end lost 4 bases, and 18 bases lay between the germline ends. Germline loops: CDR1 LGHNA, CDR2 YSLEER. The CDR3 totals 17 residues. CDR3 nucleotide sequence: TGCGCCAGCAGCCAAGGGGAAGGCTCGGGAGTGGCAGATACGCAGTATTTT. Residues: CASSQGEGSGVADTQYF.

This clonotype has a count of ten or more. The chain links TRBV12-3 or TRBV12-4 to TRBJ2-6, with D hard to call. Trimming took off 8 bases at V and 2 bases at J, with 7 bases between the two ends. CDR3 size: 13 residues. This chain's CDR3 is CASSWAGANVLTF. The CDR3 nucleotides are TGTGCCAGCTCATGGGCTGGGGCCAACGTCCTGACTTTC.

This clonotype was counted ten times or more. The J gene is TRBJ2-7, the V gene TRBV5-4; tentative D call: TRBD2 (5 bases). Germline V lookup: CDR1 SGHNT, CDR2 YYREEE (reference sequence). Trimming cost V 0 bases and J 2 bases, with 6 bases left between them. There are 13 residues in the CDR3. The CDR3 bases are TGTGCCAGCAGCTTGGATAGCGCCTACGAGCAGTACTTC. Translated, it gives CASSLDSAYEQYF. Using reference TRBV5-4 and TRBJ2-7 for the parts outside the CDR3, the full variable domain is ETGVTQSPTHLIKTRGQQVTLRCSSQSGHNTVSWYQQALGQGPQFIFQYYREEENGRGNFPPRFSGLQFPNYSSELNVNALELDDSALYLCASSLDSAYEQYFGPGTRLTVT.

The rearrangement uses TRBV10-3 and TRBJ1-5; D may be TRBD1 (6 bases). The V and J ends lost 10 bases and 0 bases respectively, with 13 bases between them. Germline V gene sequence: CDR1 ENHRY, CDR2 SYGVKD. The CDR3 covers 14 residues. The CDR3 here is CASRTADSNQPQHF. Written as DNA, the CDR3 is TGTGCCAGTCGGACAGCGGATAGCAATCAGCCCCAGCATTTT.

This clonotype was observed at least ten times. The V and J genes are TRBV20-1 and TRBJ2-7; 7 bases fit TRBD1. The CDR3 has 13 residues. CDR1 DFQATT and CDR2 SNEGSKA come from the germline V gene (reference sequence). With V trimmed by 4 bases and J by 2 bases, 5 bases remained unmatched. CDR3 protein: CSATGTDPYEQYF. The CDR3 DNA is TGCAGTGCTACCGGGACAGACCCCTACGAGCAGTACTTC.